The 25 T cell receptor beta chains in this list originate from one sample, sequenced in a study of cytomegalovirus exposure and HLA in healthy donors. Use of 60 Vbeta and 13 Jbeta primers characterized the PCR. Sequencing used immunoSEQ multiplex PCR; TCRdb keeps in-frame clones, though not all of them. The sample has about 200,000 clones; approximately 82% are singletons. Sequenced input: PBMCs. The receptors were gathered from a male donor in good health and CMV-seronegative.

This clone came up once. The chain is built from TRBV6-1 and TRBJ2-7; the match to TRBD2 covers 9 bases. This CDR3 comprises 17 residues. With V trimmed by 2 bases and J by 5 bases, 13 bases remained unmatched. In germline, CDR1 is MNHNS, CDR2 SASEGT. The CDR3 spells CASSEPLAGTLDDEQYF. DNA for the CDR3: TGTGCCAGCAGTGAACCACTAGCGGGCACGTTGGACGACGAGCAGTACTTC.

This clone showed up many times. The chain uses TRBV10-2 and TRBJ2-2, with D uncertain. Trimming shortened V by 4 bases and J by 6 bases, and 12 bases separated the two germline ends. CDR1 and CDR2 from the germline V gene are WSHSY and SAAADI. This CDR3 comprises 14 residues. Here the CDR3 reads CASSGGLRAGELFF. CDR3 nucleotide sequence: TGCGCCAGCAGTGGCGGCCTAAGAGCCGGGGAGCTGTTTTTT.

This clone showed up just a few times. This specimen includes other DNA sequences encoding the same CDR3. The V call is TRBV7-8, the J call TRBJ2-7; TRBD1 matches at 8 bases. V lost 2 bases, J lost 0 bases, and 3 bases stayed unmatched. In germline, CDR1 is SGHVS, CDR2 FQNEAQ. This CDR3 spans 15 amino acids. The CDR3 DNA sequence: TGTGCCAGCAGCTTACGACAGGGGCCCTCCTACGAGCAGTACTTC. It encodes CASSLRQGPSYEQYF.

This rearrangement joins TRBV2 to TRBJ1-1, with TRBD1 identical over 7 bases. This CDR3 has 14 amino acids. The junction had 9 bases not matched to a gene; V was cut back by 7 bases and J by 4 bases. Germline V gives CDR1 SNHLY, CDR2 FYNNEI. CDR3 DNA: TGTGCCAGCACAACAGGGGTCGGAAGCACTGAAGCTTTCTTT. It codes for CASTTGVGSTEAFF.

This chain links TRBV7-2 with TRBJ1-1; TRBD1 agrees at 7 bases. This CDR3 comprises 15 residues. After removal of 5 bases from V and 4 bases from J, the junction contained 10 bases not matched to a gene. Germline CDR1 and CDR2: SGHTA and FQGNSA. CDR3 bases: TGTGCCAGCAGCCCAACAGGGGATCTGAGCACTGAAGCTTTCTTT. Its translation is CASSPTGDLSTEAFF.

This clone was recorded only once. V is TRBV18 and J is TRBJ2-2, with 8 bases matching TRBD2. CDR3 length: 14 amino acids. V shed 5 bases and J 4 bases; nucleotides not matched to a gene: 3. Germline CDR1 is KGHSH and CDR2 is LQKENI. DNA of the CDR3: TGTGCCAGCTCAACCGGACTAGCCACCGGGGAGCTGTTTTTT. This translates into CASSTGLATGELFF.

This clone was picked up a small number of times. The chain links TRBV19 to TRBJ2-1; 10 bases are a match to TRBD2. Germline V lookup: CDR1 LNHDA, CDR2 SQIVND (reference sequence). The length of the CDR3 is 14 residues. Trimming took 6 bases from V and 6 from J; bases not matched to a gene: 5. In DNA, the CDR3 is TGTGCCAGTAGCTTGCTAGCGGGAGCCAATGAGCAGTTCTTC. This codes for CASSLLAGANEQFF.

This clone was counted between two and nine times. The CDR3 loop reads CASSANTGSEQYF. CDR3 nucleotides: TGTGCCAGCAGCGCAAACACAGGGAGCGAGCAGTACTTC. The chain couples TRBV7-9 to TRBJ2-7; the D gene is possibly TRBD1 (6 bases). Trimming pared 5 bases from V and 6 bases from J, leaving 14 bases between. Per germline, CDR1 SEHNR and CDR2 FQNEAQ (reference sequence). The CDR3 is made up of 13 amino acids.

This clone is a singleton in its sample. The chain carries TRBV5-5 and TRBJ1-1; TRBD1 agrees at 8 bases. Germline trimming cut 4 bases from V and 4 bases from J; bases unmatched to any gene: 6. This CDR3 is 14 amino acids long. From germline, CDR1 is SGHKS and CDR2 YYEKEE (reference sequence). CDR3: CASSVDRGSTEAFF. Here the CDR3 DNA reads TGTGCCAGCAGCGTCGACAGGGGAAGCACTGAAGCTTTCTTT.

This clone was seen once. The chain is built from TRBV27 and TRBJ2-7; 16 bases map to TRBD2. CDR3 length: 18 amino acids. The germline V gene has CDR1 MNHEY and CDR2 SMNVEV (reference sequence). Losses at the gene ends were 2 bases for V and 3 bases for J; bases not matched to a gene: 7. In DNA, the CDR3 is TGTGCCAGCAGTTTAAGGGGGACTAGCGGGAGGGCCATCTACGAGCAGTACTTC. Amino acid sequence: CASSLRGTSGRAIYEQYF.

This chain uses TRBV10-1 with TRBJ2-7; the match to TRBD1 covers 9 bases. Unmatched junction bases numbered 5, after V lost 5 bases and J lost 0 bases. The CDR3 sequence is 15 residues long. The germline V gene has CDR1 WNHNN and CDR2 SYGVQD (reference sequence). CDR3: CASSPGQGGSYEQYF. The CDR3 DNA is TGCGCCAGCAGTCCGGGACAGGGAGGCTCCTACGAGCAGTACTTC.

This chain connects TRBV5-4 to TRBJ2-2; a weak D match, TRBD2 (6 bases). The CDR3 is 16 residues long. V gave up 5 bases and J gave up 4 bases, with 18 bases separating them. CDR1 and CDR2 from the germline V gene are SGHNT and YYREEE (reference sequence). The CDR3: CASRPFTGRSTGELFF. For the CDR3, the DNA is TGTGCCAGCAGACCCTTTACCGGGAGAAGCACCGGGGAGCTGTTTTTT.

CDR3 nucleotides: TGTGCCAGCAGCTTAGGGGCCAGTTCCTCCTATGGCTACACCTTC. Amino acid sequence: CASSLGASSSYGYTF. The chain joins TRBV11-2 to TRBJ1-2, with unresolved D. V lost 1 base to trimming and J lost 4 bases, with 13 bases between them. The CDR3 covers 15 residues. Germline V lookup: CDR1 SGHAT, CDR2 FQNNGV.

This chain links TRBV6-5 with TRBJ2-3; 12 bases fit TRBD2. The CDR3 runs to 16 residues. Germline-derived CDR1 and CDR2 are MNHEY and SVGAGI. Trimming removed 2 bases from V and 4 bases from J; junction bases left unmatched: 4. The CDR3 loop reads CASSYRTSGTADTQYF. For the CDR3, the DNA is TGTGCCAGCAGTTACAGGACTAGCGGGACTGCAGATACGCAGTATTTT.

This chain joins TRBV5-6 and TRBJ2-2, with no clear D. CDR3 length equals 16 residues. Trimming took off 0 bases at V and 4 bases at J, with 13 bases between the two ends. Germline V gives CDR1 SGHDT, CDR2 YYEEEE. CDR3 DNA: TGTGCCAGCAGCTTGGTGGGCAGTCCAATCACCGGGGAGCTGTTTTTT. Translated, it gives CASSLVGSPITGELFF. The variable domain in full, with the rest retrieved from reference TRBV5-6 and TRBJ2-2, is DAGVTQSPTHLIKTRGQQVTLRCSPKSGHDTVSWYQQALGQGPQFIFQYYEEEERQRGNFPDRFSGHQFPNYSSELNVNALLLGDSALYLCASSLVGSPITGELFFGEGSRLTVL.

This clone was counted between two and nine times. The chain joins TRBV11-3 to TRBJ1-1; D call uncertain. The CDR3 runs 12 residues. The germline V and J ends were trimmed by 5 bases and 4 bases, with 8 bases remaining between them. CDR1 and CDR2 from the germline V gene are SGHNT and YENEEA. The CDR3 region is CASSRGLTEAFF. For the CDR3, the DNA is TGTGCCAGCAGCCGTGGGCTCACTGAAGCTTTCTTT.

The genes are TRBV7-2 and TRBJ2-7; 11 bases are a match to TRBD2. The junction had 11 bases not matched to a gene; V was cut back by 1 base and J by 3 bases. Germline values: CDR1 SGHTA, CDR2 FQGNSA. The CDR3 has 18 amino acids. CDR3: CASSLEVGGLAGGYEQYF. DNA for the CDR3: TGTGCCAGCAGCTTAGAGGTTGGGGGGCTAGCGGGAGGCTACGAGCAGTACTTC.

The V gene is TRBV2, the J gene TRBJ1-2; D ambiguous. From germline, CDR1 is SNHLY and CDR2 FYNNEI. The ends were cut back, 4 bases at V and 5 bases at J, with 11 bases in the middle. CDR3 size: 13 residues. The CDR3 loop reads CASSGRPGYGYTF. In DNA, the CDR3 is TGTGCCAGCAGTGGAAGACCGGGATATGGCTACACCTTC.

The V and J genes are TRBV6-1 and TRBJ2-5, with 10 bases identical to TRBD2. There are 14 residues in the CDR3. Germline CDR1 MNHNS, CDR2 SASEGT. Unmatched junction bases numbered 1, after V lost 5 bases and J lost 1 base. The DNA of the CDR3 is TGTGCCAGCAGTCGACTAGCGGGCCAAGAGACCCAGTACTTC. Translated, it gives CASSRLAGQETQYF.

The CDR3 DNA reads as TGTGCCAGCAGCTTTCAGACATTTGAAGCTTTCTTT. Amino acids: CASSFQTFEAFF. This sequence joins TRBV5-6 and TRBJ1-1; D gene uncertain. Germline assignment: CDR1 SGHDT and CDR2 YYEEEE. V was clipped by 2 bases and J by 7 bases, with 9 bases between them. This CDR3 spans 12 amino acids.

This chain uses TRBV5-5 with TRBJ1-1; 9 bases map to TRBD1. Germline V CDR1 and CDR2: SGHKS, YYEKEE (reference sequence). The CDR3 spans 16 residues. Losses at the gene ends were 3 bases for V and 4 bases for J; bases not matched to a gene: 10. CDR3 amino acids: CASSSKGGQGITEAFF. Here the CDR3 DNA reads TGTGCCAGCAGCTCCAAGGGGGGACAGGGAATCACTGAAGCTTTCTTT. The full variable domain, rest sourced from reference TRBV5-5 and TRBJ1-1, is DAGVTQSPTHLIKTRGQQVTLRCSPISGHKSVSWYQQVLGQGPQFIFQYYEKEERGRGNFPDRFSARQFPNYSSELNVNALLLGDSALYLCASSSKGGQGITEAFFGQGTRLTVV.

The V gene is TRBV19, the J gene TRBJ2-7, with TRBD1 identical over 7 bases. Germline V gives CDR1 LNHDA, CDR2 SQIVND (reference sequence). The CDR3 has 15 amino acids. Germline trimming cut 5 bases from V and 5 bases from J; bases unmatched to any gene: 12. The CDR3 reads CASSPGTGESHEQYF. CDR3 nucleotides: TGTGCCAGTAGTCCCGGCACAGGGGAGTCCCACGAGCAGTACTTC.

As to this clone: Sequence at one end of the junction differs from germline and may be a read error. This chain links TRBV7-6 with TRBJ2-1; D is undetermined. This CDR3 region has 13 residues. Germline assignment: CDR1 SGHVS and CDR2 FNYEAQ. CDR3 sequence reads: CASSLLYYDEQFF. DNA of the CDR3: TGTGCCAGCAGCCTATTATACTACGATGAGCAGTTCTTC.

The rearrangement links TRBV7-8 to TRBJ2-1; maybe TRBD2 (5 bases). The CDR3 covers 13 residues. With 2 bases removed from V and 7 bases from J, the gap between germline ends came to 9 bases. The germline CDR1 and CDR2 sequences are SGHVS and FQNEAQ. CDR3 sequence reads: CASSLRGGNEQFF. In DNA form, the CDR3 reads TGTGCCAGCAGCTTAAGAGGAGGAAATGAGCAGTTCTTC.

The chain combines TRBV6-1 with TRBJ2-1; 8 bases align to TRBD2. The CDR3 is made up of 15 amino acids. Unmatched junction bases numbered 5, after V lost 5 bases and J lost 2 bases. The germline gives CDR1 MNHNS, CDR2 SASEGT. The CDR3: CASSRQRETYNEQFF. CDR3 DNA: TGTGCCAGCAGTAGGCAGCGGGAGACCTACAATGAGCAGTTCTTC.